A selection of T cell receptor beta chains follows, all from one sample in a study of cytomegalovirus exposure and HLA in healthy donors. The protocol was immunoSEQ multiplex PCR, while the TCRdb copy is restricted to in-frame clones and leaves out a portion. The sample consists of 150,000 to 200,000 clones, about four fifths of them appearing once. The material sequenced was PBMCs. The receptors come from a female donor in good health and CMV-seronegative. CDR3s include the opening cysteine and the closing phenylalanine or tryptophan. The order of the fields is D gene, J gene, V gene, clone size, CDR3 DNA, CDR3 protein. D genes are given only for firm matches. A clone size is listed for some rows: how often the clone was seen (once, few, many), or a class if it is expanded.

TRBD1,TRBJ1-2,TRBV6-5,.,TGTGCCAGCAGTACGAGTCGACAGGGAATCTTTGGCTACACCTTC,CASSTSRQGIFGYTF
TRBD1,TRBJ2-7,TRBV11-3,once,TGTGCCAGCAGCCCTCTACGGACAGGAGAAAGCTACGAGCAGTACTTC,CASSPLRTGESYEQYF
.,TRBJ1-5,TRBV6-5,few,TGTGCCAGCAGTTATAGGGTCCAGGGCGATCAGCCCCAGCATTTT,CASSYRVQGDQPQHF
.,TRBJ2-7,TRBV9,few,TGTGCCAGCAGCGCAACAGGGATGGTCTACGAGCAGTACTTC,CASSATGMVYEQYF
TRBD2,TRBJ2-3,TRBV2,.,TGTGCCAGCAAGGGGACTAGCGGGGGCACAGATACGCAGTATTTT,CASKGTSGGTDTQYF
TRBD2,TRBJ2-1,TRBV7-7,once,TGTGCCAGCAGCTTGGGACTAGCAAAGCACAATGAGCAGTTCTTC,CASSLGLAKHNEQFF
TRBD1,TRBJ2-1,TRBV25-1,.,TGTGCCAGCAGCCCGTGGGACAGGGGGGCGGATGAGCAGTTCTTC,CASSPWDRGADEQFF
.,TRBJ1-5,TRBV7-9,.,TGTGCCAGCAGCCCCCCTGGCAGGGGAGGCAATCAGCCCCAGCATTTT,CASSPPGRGGNQPQHF
TRBD2,TRBJ2-7,TRBV11-1,few,TGTGCCAGCAGCCTCCCGGGACTATATCCCTACGAGCAGTACTTC,CASSLPGLYPYEQYF
.,TRBJ1-2,TRBV27,.,TGTGCCAGCAGTTTATCGGGCCAGAATGGCTACACCTTC,CASSLSGQNGYTF
.,TRBJ2-3,TRBV7-9,.,TGTGCCAGCAGCTTACGAGGGGGCAGCGGGAGCCCAGATACGCAGTATTTT,CASSLRGGSGSPDTQYF
TRBD1,TRBJ2-7,TRBV7-6,.,TGTGCCAGCAGCCCAAGGACAGGAAGCTCCTACGAGCAGTACTTC,CASSPRTGSSYEQYF
.,TRBJ1-2,TRBV7-8,once,TGTGCCAGCAGCCCCGACCAGGCCCGGGGGGGTGGCTACACCTTC,CASSPDQARGGGYTF
TRBD1,TRBJ2-1,TRBV13,.,TGTGCCAGCAGCTGGGGACAGTACAATGAGCAGTTCTTC,CASSWGQYNEQFF
.,TRBJ2-1,TRBV28,.,TGTGCCAGCAGTTTCCAAAACTCGTACAATGAGCAGTTCTTC,CASSFQNSYNEQFF
.,TRBJ2-7,TRBV5-6,.,TGTGCCAGCAGCCCTGGGTGGGGTGGGGGGTCCTACGAGCAGTACTTC,CASSPGWGGGSYEQYF
.,TRBJ1-5,TRBV27,.,TGTGCCAGCAGGTCAATTCGACAGAAGGGCAATCAGCCCCAGCATTTT,CASRSIRQKGNQPQHF
TRBD2,TRBJ2-7,TRBV7-2,.,TGTGCCAGCAGCTTTCAGAGCGGGAGCCCGGTCGAGCAGTACTTC,CASSFQSGSPVEQYF
.,TRBJ1-5,TRBV27,.,TGTGCCAGCAGTTTAGCGGGGGGCGTTAGGCCCCAGCATTTT,CASSLAGGVRPQHF
.,TRBJ1-5,TRBV30,.,TGTGCCTGGAGGGACAAACAGGGACCGCCCCAGCATTTT,CAWRDKQGPPQHF
TRBD1,TRBJ1-5,TRBV2,.,TGTGCCAGCAGCTTCGACAGGGATCAGCCCCAGCATTTT,CASSFDRDQPQHF
TRBD2,TRBJ2-3,TRBV5-1,.,TGCGCCAGCAGCAGCGGGGGGTGGTCAGATACGCAGTATTTT,CASSSGGWSDTQYF
TRBD1,TRBJ1-3,TRBV9,once,TGTGCCAGCAGCGTAGCATCCGGGACAGCTGGAAACACCATATATTTT,CASSVASGTAGNTIYF
TRBD1,TRBJ1-3,TRBV9,few,TGTGCCAGCAGCCAAAGGACAGGGGTCTCTGGAAACACCATATATTTT,CASSQRTGVSGNTIYF
.,TRBJ2-1,TRBV19,.,TGTGCCAGTAGTATAGCGTTTTCGGCGGGACCATACAATGAGCAGTTCTTC,CASSIAFSAGPYNEQFF
.,TRBJ1-1,TRBV5-4,.,TGTGCCAGCAGCCCCGCGTTGAACACTGAAGCTTTCTTT,CASSPALNTEAFF
TRBD1,TRBJ2-1,TRBV28,.,TGTGCCAGCAGTTCCACCCTAGACAGGGGAAACTCCTACAATGAGCAGTTCTTC,CASSSTLDRGNSYNEQFF
TRBD2,TRBJ2-1,TRBV14,.,TGTGCCAGCAGCCAAGCTAGCGGGTACAATGAGCAGTTCTTC,CASSQASGYNEQFF
.,TRBJ2-7,TRBV4-3,.,TGCGCCAGCAGCCAAGGCGTGGCGGGACAGACCTACGAGCAGTACTTC,CASSQGVAGQTYEQYF
.,TRBJ2-7,TRBV10-3,.,TGTGCCATCAGTGACGAGGCGCTCGCCTACGAGCAGTACTTC,CAISDEALAYEQYF
TRBD1,TRBJ1-5,TRBV5-5,.,TGTGCCAGCAGCTCGGGACAGGGGATTCAGCCCCAGCATTTT,CASSSGQGIQPQHF
TRBD2,TRBJ2-3,TRBV7-3,.,TGTGCCAGCAGCCCAGCGGGAGGGCGTCTTACGCAGTATTTT,CASSPAGGRLTQYF
.,TRBJ2-2,TRBV7-8,.,TGTGCCAGCAGCTTATCGGGGATGACCGGGGAGCTGTTTTTT,CASSLSGMTGELFF
TRBD1,TRBJ1-5,TRBV25-1,.,TGTGCCAGCAGCCAGACAGGGGGCTTTGGTCAGCCCCAGCATTTT,CASSQTGGFGQPQHF
.,TRBJ2-7,TRBV18,.,TGTGCCAGCTCACCACGCAGGGCCTACGAGCAGTACTTC,CASSPRRAYEQYF
TRBD1,TRBJ2-2,TRBV27,.,TGTGCCAGCAGTTTATCGGGACCAGGGGGCAACACCGGGGAGCTGTTTTTT,CASSLSGPGGNTGELFF
TRBD1,TRBJ1-2,TRBV18,.,TGTGCCAGCTCACCCGGGACAGGGGGCGCGATCGGGTACTATGGCTACACCTTC,CASSPGTGGAIGYYGYTF
TRBD1,TRBJ1-1,TRBV7-9,.,TGTGCCAGCAGCTTGGGGGACAGCGAAGCTTTCTTT,CASSLGDSEAFF
TRBD1,TRBJ2-5,TRBV5-8,.,TGTGCCAGCAGCAGGGGACAGGGGCAGGAGACCCAGTACTTC,CASSRGQGQETQYF
.,TRBJ2-7,TRBV9,.,TGTGCCAGCAGCGTAGCTGTTGACAGTAGCTCCTACGGGCAGTACTTC,CASSVAVDSSSYGQYF
.,TRBJ2-1,TRBV27,.,TGTGCCAGCAGTTTATTCTCAGGGAACAATGAGCAGTTCTTC,CASSLFSGNNEQFF
.,TRBJ2-2,TRBV5-1,once,TGCGCCAGCAGCTTGGCAGTTGCAGACACCGGGGAGCTGTTTTTT,CASSLAVADTGELFF
.,TRBJ1-1,TRBV28,once,TGTGCCACCCGGGGGTTTCGGGACACTGAAGCTTTCTTT,CATRGFRDTEAFF